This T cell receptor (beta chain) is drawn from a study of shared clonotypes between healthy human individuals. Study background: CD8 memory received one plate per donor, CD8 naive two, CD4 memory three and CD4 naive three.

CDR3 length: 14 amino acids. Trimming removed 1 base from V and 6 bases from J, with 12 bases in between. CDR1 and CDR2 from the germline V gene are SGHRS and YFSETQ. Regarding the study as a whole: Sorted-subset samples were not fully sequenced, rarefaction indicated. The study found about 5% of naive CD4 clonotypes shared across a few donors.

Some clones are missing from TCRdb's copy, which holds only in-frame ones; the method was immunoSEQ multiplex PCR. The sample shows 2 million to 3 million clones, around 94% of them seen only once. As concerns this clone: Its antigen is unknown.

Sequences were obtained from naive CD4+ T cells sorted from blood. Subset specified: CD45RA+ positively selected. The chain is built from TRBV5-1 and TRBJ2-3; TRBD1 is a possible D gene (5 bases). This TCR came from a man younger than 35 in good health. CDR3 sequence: CASSLTQGIDTQYF. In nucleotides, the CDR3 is TGCGCCAGCAGCTTGACGCAGGGTATCGATACGCAGTATTTT.